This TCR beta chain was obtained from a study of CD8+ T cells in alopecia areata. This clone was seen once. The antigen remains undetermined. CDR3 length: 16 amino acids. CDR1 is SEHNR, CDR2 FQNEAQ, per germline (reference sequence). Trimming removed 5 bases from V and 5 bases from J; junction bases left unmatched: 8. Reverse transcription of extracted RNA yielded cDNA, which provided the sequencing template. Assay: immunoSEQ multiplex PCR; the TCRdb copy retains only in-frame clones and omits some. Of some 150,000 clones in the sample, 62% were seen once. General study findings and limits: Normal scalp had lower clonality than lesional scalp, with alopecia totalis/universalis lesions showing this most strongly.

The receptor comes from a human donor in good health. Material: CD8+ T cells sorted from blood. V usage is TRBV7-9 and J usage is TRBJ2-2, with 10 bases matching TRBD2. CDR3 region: CASSPSGSGGTGELFF. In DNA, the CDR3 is TGTGCCAGCAGCCCTAGCGGGAGTGGAGGTACCGGGGAGCTGTTTTTT.